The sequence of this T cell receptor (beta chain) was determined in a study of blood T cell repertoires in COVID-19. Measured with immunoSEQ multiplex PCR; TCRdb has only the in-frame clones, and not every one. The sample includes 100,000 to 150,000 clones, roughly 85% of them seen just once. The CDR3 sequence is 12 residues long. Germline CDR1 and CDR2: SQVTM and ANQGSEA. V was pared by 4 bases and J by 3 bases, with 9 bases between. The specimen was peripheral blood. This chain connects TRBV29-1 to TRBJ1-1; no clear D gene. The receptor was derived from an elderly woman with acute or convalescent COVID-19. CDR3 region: CSVARFDTEAFF. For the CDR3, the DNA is TGCAGCGTTGCGAGGTTTGACACTGAAGCTTTCTTT.